The 21 T cell receptor beta chains in this list originate from one sample, sequenced in a study of beta chain features in type 1 diabetes. Sequencing targeted expressed TCRB transcripts, as all isolated RNA had been reverse transcribed. TCRdb's table, derived via immunoSEQ multiplex PCR, lists solely in-frame clones and lacks some. The data show roughly 42,000 clones, with roughly 45% seen just once and roughly 0.25% held by the top ten. Sequencing used stem cell memory CD4+ T cells from blood. The receptors were gathered from a woman aged 30 to 39 in good health.

The J gene is TRBJ2-2, the V gene TRBV15; D not certain. This CDR3 contains 13 residues. The ends were cut back, 0 bases at V and 6 bases at J, with 5 bases in the middle. Germline values: CDR1 LNHNV, CDR2 YYDKDF (reference sequence). The CDR3 DNA reads as TGTGCCACCAGCAGAGATGGCCCCGGGGAGCTGTTTTTT. The encoded protein is CATSRDGPGELFF. The full variable domain, completed using reference TRBV15 and TRBJ2-2, is DAMVIQNPRYQVTQFGKPVTLSCSQTLNHNVMYWYQQKSSQAPKLLFHYYDKDFNNEADTPDNFQSRRPNTSFCFLDIRSPGLGDTAMYLCATSRDGPGELFFGEGSRLTVL.

CDR3 sequence (DNA): TGTGCCAGCAGTTACTCGGGACAGGGGGCCTACGAGCAGTACTTC. Its protein is CASSYSGQGAYEQYF. The chain carries TRBV6-5 and TRBJ2-7; TRBD1 agrees at 11 bases. Germline trimming cut 0 bases from V and 2 bases from J; bases unmatched to any gene: 0. This CDR3 region has 15 residues. In germline, CDR1 is MNHEY, CDR2 SVGAGI.

The chain has TRBV14 and TRBJ2-2, with 8 bases that match TRBD1. The CDR3 consists of 16 residues. CDR1 is SGHDN, CDR2 FVKESK, per germline. The J segment lost 4 bases and the V segment lost 6 bases, leaving 10 bases of the junction unmatched. CDR3 bases: TGTGCCAGCAGTCGGGACAGGCGGCTGCGCACCGGGGAGCTGTTTTTT. Its protein product is CASSRDRRLRTGELFF. Full variable domain (outside the CDR3, taken from reference TRBV14 and TRBJ2-2): EAGVTQFPSHSVIEKGQTVTLRCDPISGHDNLYWYRRVMGKEIKFLLHFVKESKQDESGMPNNRFLAERTGGTYSTLKVQPAELEDSGVYFCASSRDRRLRTGELFFGEGSRLTVL.

V gene TRBV27 combines with J gene TRBJ2-7; a possible D gene is TRBD2 (6 bases). Germline CDR1 and CDR2: MNHEY and SMNVEV (reference sequence). CDR3 length: 12 residues. V was shortened by 1 base and J by 5 bases, with 6 bases between the two germline ends. The CDR3 region has the DNA TGTGCCAGCAGTTTATGGGGGGACGAGCAGTACTTC. It codes for CASSLWGDEQYF.

The gene calls are TRBV30 and TRBJ2-1; TRBD1 aligns across 8 bases. Germline CDR1 reads GTSNPN; CDR2 reads SVGIG (reference sequence). This CDR3 has 14 residues. V gave up 4 bases and J gave up 1 base; unmatched junction bases: 3. The CDR3 sequence: CAWTRGLSYNEQFF. CDR3 nucleotide sequence: TGTGCCTGGACCAGGGGGCTGTCCTACAATGAGCAGTTCTTC.

This chain links TRBV7-2 with TRBJ2-5; 9 nucleotides align to TRBD1. V lost 5 bases and J lost 4; bases outside the gene matches: 8. This CDR3 spans 15 amino acids. Germline V gene sequence: CDR1 SGHTA, CDR2 FQGNSA. The CDR3 loop reads CASSVGGTGRETQYF. DNA for the CDR3: TGTGCCAGCAGCGTAGGTGGGACAGGGAGAGAGACCCAGTACTTC. The entire variable domain, with the rest obtained from reference TRBV7-2 and TRBJ2-5, is as follows: GAGVSQSPSNKVTEKGKDVELRCDPISGHTALYWYRQSLGQGLEFLIYFQGNSAPDKSGLPSDRFSAERTGGSVSTLTIQRTQQEDSAVYLCASSVGGTGRETQYFGPGTRLLVL.

The rearrangement joins TRBV7-2 to TRBJ2-4; 7 nucleotides align to TRBD2. The CDR3 spans 12 residues. V trimming: 5 bases; J trimming: 15 bases; junction bases outside the gene matches: 10. The germline CDR1 and CDR2 sequences are SGHTA and FQGNSA. CDR3 residues: CASSGEKTSRYF. CDR3 bases: TGTGCCAGCAGCGGTGAGAAGACTAGCCGGTACTTC.

The chain employs TRBV9 and TRBJ1-2; 10 positions agree with TRBD1. This CDR3 spans 16 amino acids. Germline V CDR1 and CDR2: SGDLS, YYNGEE. With 2 bases clipped from V and 3 bases from J, the junction kept 7 bases outside the gene matches. Here the CDR3 reads CASSVRGTGDDYGYTF. The CDR3 coding sequence is TGTGCCAGCAGCGTGCGGGGGACAGGGGACGACTATGGCTACACCTTC.

This chain connects TRBV29-1 to TRBJ2-1; TRBD1 aligns across 8 bases. CDR3 length: 19 residues. Trimming cost V 1 base and J 2 bases; bases outside gene matches: 16. Germline CDR1 is SQVTM and CDR2 is ANQGSEA. The CDR3 coding sequence is TGCAGCGTTGAAGCCTTAAGAGGACAGGGTGGGTGGCCCTACAATGAGCAGTTCTTC. Translation gives CSVEALRGQGGWPYNEQFF.

The chain is built from TRBV5-6 and TRBJ2-7; D possibly corresponds to TRBD1 (5 bases). Trimming took 1 base from V and 9 from J, leaving 11 bases between them. The CDR3 is 12 amino acids. In germline, CDR1 is SGHDT, CDR2 YYEEEE. CDR3 in DNA: TGTGCCAGCAGCTTGAGGACAATAACGCAGTACTTC. It yields the protein CASSLRTITQYF.

This clone showed up just a few times. Written as DNA, the CDR3 is TGTGCCAGCAGTTCCCGGACAGATCTGAGGTCCTACGAGCAGTACTTC. Translated: CASSSRTDLRSYEQYF. The gene calls are TRBV28 and TRBJ2-7; maybe TRBD1 (6 bases). This CDR3 is 16 amino acids long. Germline V gene sequence: CDR1 MDHEN, CDR2 SYDVKM. V was trimmed by 4 bases and J by 1 base, leaving 17 bases between them.

The CDR3 DNA reads TGTGCCAGCAGTTTGACCATAGCGGGAGGGCCGTCCTCAAACATTCAGTACTTC. It translates to CASSLTIAGGPSSNIQYF. This chain joins TRBV28 and TRBJ2-4, with TRBD2 matching 11 bases. Germline loops: CDR1 MDHEN, CDR2 SYDVKM. The CDR3 runs to 18 residues. V lost 3 bases and J lost 6; bases outside the gene matches: 13. Variable domain in full (rest from reference TRBV28 and TRBJ2-4): DVKVTQSSRYLVKRTGEKVFLECVQDMDHENMFWYRQDPGLGLRLIYFSYDVKMKEKGDIPEGYSVSREKKERFSLILESASTNQTSMYLCASSLTIAGGPSSNIQYFGAGTRLSVL.

V and J are TRBV30 and TRBJ1-5; D gene unclear. Trimming pared 2 bases from V and 4 bases from J, leaving 9 bases between. CDR1 is GTSNPN and CDR2 is SVGIG in the germline V gene (reference sequence). This CDR3 comprises 13 residues. The CDR3 protein is CAWSRTENQPQHF. CDR3 DNA sequence: TGTGCCTGGAGTCGGACTGAGAATCAGCCCCAGCATTTT.

This clone has just a few counts. The gene calls are TRBV18 and TRBJ1-2, with D possibly being TRBD1 (5 bases). Germline V gives CDR1 KGHSH, CDR2 LQKENI. V lost 4 bases and J 10 bases, leaving 13 bases between the germline ends. The CDR3 is made up of 12 amino acids. CDR3 nucleotide sequence: TGTGCCAGCTCACTACCTGACAGTGACTACACCTTC. Protein sequence: CASSLPDSDYTF.

This chain uses TRBV7-2 with TRBJ1-2; 9 positions agree with TRBD1. The J segment lost 6 bases and the V segment lost 6 bases, leaving 5 bases of the junction unmatched. The V gene's germline CDR1 is SGHTA and CDR2 FQGNSA. The CDR3 spans 13 residues. The CDR3 spells CASRFTGGDGYTF. The CDR3 coding sequence is TGTGCCAGCAGATTCACAGGGGGCGATGGCTACACCTTC. The full variable domain, in which reference TRBV7-2 and TRBJ1-2 provide the parts outside the CDR3, is GAGVSQSPSNKVTEKGKDVELRCDPISGHTALYWYRQSLGQGLEFLIYFQGNSAPDKSGLPSDRFSAERTGGSVSTLTIQRTQQEDSAVYLCASRFTGGDGYTFGSGTRLTVV.

The CDR3 DNA follows: TGTGCCAGCAGCCCCGGGACAGAGTCCGGGGAGCTGTTTTTT. Translated, it gives CASSPGTESGELFF. V is TRBV7-2 and J is TRBJ2-2; 7 bases agree with TRBD1. The ends lost 5 bases at V and 6 bases at J; junction bases unmatched: 6. The CDR3 has 14 residues. Germline assignment: CDR1 SGHTA and CDR2 FQGNSA.

The chain uses TRBV6-1 and TRBJ2-6; D is ambiguous. V was clipped by 1 base and J by 2 bases, with 9 bases between them. From germline, CDR1 is MNHNS and CDR2 SASEGT. CDR3 size: 16 residues. CDR3: CASSEVVAPGANVLTF. The DNA for the CDR3 is TGTGCCAGCAGTGAAGTTGTGGCCCCTGGGGCCAACGTCCTGACTTTC.

This chain uses TRBV7-2 with TRBJ2-5; TRBD2 is a possible D gene (6 bases). The CDR3 has 15 amino acids. Trimming took 4 bases from V and 0 from J, leaving 12 bases between them. Germline lookup yields CDR1 SGHTA and CDR2 FQGNSA. The CDR3 spells CASSSSRGNQETQYF. As DNA, the CDR3 is TGTGCCAGCAGCTCTAGCCGGGGGAACCAAGAGACCCAGTACTTC.

This clone was counted a few times. The CDR3 spells CASSEYPTGGGGYTF. CDR3 DNA sequence: TGTGCCAGCAGTGAATACCCAACAGGGGGCGGTGGCTACACCTTC. The chain couples TRBV25-1 to TRBJ1-2, with TRBD1 matching over 9 bases. V was clipped by 0 bases and J by 7 bases; unmatched bases: 6. Germline V gene data show CDR1 as MGHDK and CDR2 as SYGVNS. The CDR3 runs 15 residues.

This clone has a single count. The rearrangement joins TRBV6-5 to TRBJ2-7; D uncertain. The CDR3 runs 14 residues. V dropped 0 bases and J dropped 4 bases, with 10 bases sitting between them. The germline gives CDR1 MNHEY, CDR2 SVGAGI. The chain's CDR3 is CASSYSSRQYEQYF. The CDR3 nucleotides are TGTGCCAGCAGTTACTCGTCCAGGCAGTACGAGCAGTACTTC.

This sequence joins TRBV20-1 and TRBJ2-1, with 7 bases that match TRBD2. CDR1 and CDR2 (germline): DFQATT, SNEGSKA (reference sequence). The CDR3 consists of 10 residues. V lost 6 bases, J lost 8 bases, and 1 base stayed unmatched. In DNA, the CDR3 is TGCAGTGCCAGCGGGGATGAGCAGTTCTTC. This sequence encodes CSASGDEQFF.